This TCR beta chain was recovered during a study of CXCR3-negative and CXCR3-positive naive CD8 T cells. Overall study: Overall TRB read output was about 135 million, and each library contained about 1.5 +/- 0.3 million reads. General study results and limits: From TRB CDR3 properties, TCR strength was inferred; surface CD5 did not differ between naive subsets. In both naive subsets diversity was comparably high, whereas memory CD8+ cells showed much lower diversity. Higher TRB CDR3 hydrophobicity marked CXCR3-positive naive cells relative to CXCR3-negative naive cells.

UMI-labeled TRB cDNA libraries were prepared by 5' RACE. TCRdb re-called the 5' RACE reads; one entry per CDR3 protein, DNA not given. With about 50,000 distinct CDR3 sequences in the sample, the ten largest clones hold roughly 0.6%. CD45RO-CCR7+CD27+CD95- cells counted as naive CD8+ T cells. Concerning this clonotype: Its specificity is not known.

The receptor comes from a human donor in good health. Some clones in this sample may be carry-over from other donors' samples. The specimen sequenced was naive CXCR3+ CD8+ T cells from blood. The subset here: CD45RO-CCR7+CD27+CD95- naive CD8+ T cells expressing CXCR3 (TNR3+).

The CDR3 here is CASSGQGGDEQYF. This chain links TRBV7-9 with TRBJ2-7; TCRdb names TRBD1, which stays unverified in the absence of DNA. CDR1 SEHNR and CDR2 FQNEAQ come from the germline V gene (reference sequence). The CDR3 totals 13 residues. Based on the CDR3 plus reference TRBV7-9 and TRBJ2-7, the full variable domain is DTGVSQNPRHKITKRGQNVTFRCDPISEHNRLYWYRQTLGQGPEFLTYFQNEAQLEKSRLLSDRFSAERPKGSFSTLEIQRTEQGDSAMYLCASSGQGGDEQYFGPGTRLTVT.